Shown below are 27 T cell receptor beta chains from a single sample sequenced in a study of identical twins. TCRdb independently ran MiXCR on the 5' RACE reads; one entry per CDR3 protein. The profile shows about 340,000 distinct CDR3 sequences, 9% to 15% of them singletons. The same data also contributed to another study, on yellow fever vaccine responses in identical twins.

Sequenced input: CD8+ T cells sorted from blood. The receptors come from a woman aged 18 to 35 in good health.

This clonotype appeared many times. For the CDR3, the DNA is TGCGCCAGCAGCGGTAGCGGGAGAAGCACAGATACGCAGTATTTT. Translating gives CASSGSGRSTDTQYF. This sequence joins TRBV4-1 and TRBJ2-3, with TRBD2 matching over 9 bases. The germline gives CDR1 MGHRA, CDR2 YSYEKL. The V gene end was trimmed by 5 bases and the J gene end by 0 bases; junction bases not matched to a gene: 3. The CDR3 length is 15 residues.

This clonotype was seen more than once but under ten times. The chain employs TRBV11-3 and TRBJ2-1, with D possibly being TRBD1 or TRBD2 (6 bases each). Germline values: CDR1 SGHNT, CDR2 YENEEA. The CDR3 runs to 14 residues. V gave up 4 bases and J gave up 7 bases, with 14 bases separating them. DNA of the CDR3: TGTGCCAGCAGCTCAGGGGACTTAGTGAATGAGCAGTTCTTC. It translates to CASSSGDLVNEQFF.

This clonotype was found a few times. The chain recombines TRBV15 with TRBJ2-2; D gene ambiguous. From germline, CDR1 is LNHNV and CDR2 YYDKDF (reference sequence). The CDR3 spans 16 residues. Trimming cost V 6 bases and J 0 bases, with 14 bases left between them. The CDR3: CATRPIPVTNTGELFF. Here the CDR3 DNA reads TGTGCCACCAGACCTATTCCCGTCACGAACACCGGGGAGCTGTTTTTT.

V and J are TRBV29-1 and TRBJ2-7; 10 positions match TRBD1. The junction had 0 bases not matched to a gene; V was cut back by 1 base and J by 6 bases. CDR1 and CDR2 (germline): SQVTM, ANQGSEA. The CDR3 has 12 residues. The CDR3 DNA reads TGCAGCGTTGAAGGGGACAGGGGCGAGCAGTACTTC. Its protein is CSVEGDRGEQYF.

This clonotype was seen a few times. The chain employs TRBV29-1 and TRBJ2-7; a weak D match, TRBD2 (5 bases). The germline V gene encodes CDR1 SQVTM and CDR2 ANQGSEA. The V end was cut by 0 bases, the J end by 4 bases, with 10 bases between. The CDR3 is 13 amino acids. The CDR3 DNA sequence: TGCAGCGTTGAAGAACGGGATGGATACGAGCAGTACTTC. Amino acids: CSVEERDGYEQYF.

This clonotype was picked up many times. This chain connects TRBV27 to TRBJ2-1; possible D gene TRBD1, 5 bases. The CDR3 runs 14 residues. Trimming stripped 4 bases from V and 2 bases from J, with 9 bases between. CDR1 and CDR2 (germline): MNHEY, SMNVEV (reference sequence). The CDR3 region has the DNA TGTGCCAGCAGTTCGGACACTGCCTACAATGAGCAGTTCTTC. It yields the protein CASSSDTAYNEQFF.

This clonotype was observed a handful of times. This chain connects TRBV20-1 to TRBJ2-5, with 7 bases aligning to TRBD1. The trim removed 1 base at V and 3 bases at J, leaving 8 bases unmatched. The germline CDR1 and CDR2 sequences are DFQATT and SNEGSKA (reference sequence). The CDR3 runs to 15 residues. The CDR3 protein is CSARGRTGAEETQYF. DNA for the CDR3: TGCAGTGCTAGAGGACGAACAGGGGCGGAAGAGACCCAGTACTTC.

This rearrangement joins TRBV28 to TRBJ1-5; D is possibly TRBD1 (5 bases). The germline V and J ends were trimmed by 4 bases and 3 bases, with 19 bases remaining between them. CDR3 length: 17 residues. The germline CDR1 and CDR2 sequences are MDHEN and SYDVKM. DNA for the CDR3: TGTGCCAGCAGTTCGAGTTGGGGGGGAATCCTCAATCAGCCCCAGCATTTT. Protein: CASSSSWGGILNQPQHF. Full variable domain (rest looked up from reference TRBV28 and TRBJ1-5): DVKVTQSSRYLVKRTGEKVFLECVQDMDHENMFWYRQDPGLGLRLIYFSYDVKMKEKGDIPEGYSVSREKKERFSLILESASTNQTSMYLCASSSSWGGILNQPQHFGDGTRLSIL.

The V call is TRBV5-5, the J call TRBJ2-2; D not certain. V lost 0 bases, J lost 0 bases, and 9 bases lay in between. CDR1 SGHKS and CDR2 YYEKEE come from the germline V gene (reference sequence). There are 16 residues in the CDR3. In DNA, the CDR3 is TGTGCCAGCAGCTTGGACCGATTCGCGAACACCGGGGAGCTGTTTTTT. Residues: CASSLDRFANTGELFF.

V usage is TRBV9 and J usage is TRBJ2-7; 11 nucleotides match TRBD2. The CDR3 spans 15 residues. Germline V gene lookup returns CDR1 SGDLS and CDR2 YYNGEE. With V trimmed by 4 bases and J by 4 bases, 7 bases remained unmatched. As DNA, the CDR3 is TGTGCCAGCAGCCCCGCGGGACTAGCGGTTTACGAGCAGTACTTC. This translates into CASSPAGLAVYEQYF.

This chain uses TRBV7-6 with TRBJ2-1; D possibly corresponds to TRBD1 (5 bases). From germline, CDR1 is SGHVS and CDR2 FNYEAQ. V shed 1 base and J shed 3 bases, with 10 bases lying between them. The CDR3 consists of 15 residues. CDR3 in DNA: TGTGCCAGCAGCTTAGACAGGCGCCTCTACAATGAGCAGTTCTTC. It specifies CASSLDRRLYNEQFF.

This clonotype was observed a few times. The chain joins TRBV2 to TRBJ2-1; D is unclear. Germline V CDR1 and CDR2: SNHLY, FYNNEI. This CDR3 has 12 amino acids. Trimming stripped 2 bases from V and 8 bases from J, with 7 bases between. CDR3 in DNA: TGTGCCAGCAGTGAATGGCGCGATGAGCAGTTCTTC. Its translation is CASSEWRDEQFF.

This clonotype was counted only a few times. The gene calls are TRBV12-3 or TRBV12-4 and TRBJ2-7, with D unresolved. The CDR3 is made up of 12 amino acids. V shed 5 bases and J shed 5 bases, with 10 bases lying between them. CDR3 DNA: TGTGCCAGCAGTCCGGACGGCCACGAGCAGTACGTC. It specifies CASSPDGHEQYV.

This clonotype was recorded a few times. The chain couples TRBV25-1 to TRBJ2-3; a possible D gene is TRBD1 (5 bases). The V gene's germline CDR1 is MGHDK and CDR2 SYGVNS. This CDR3 contains 15 residues. V was clipped by 3 bases and J by 5 bases, with 15 bases between them. In nucleotides, the CDR3 is TGTGCCAGCAGTGACCACCTTTTCCAGGGAGATACGCAGTATTTT. This sequence encodes CASSDHLFQGDTQYF.

This clonotype was observed at least ten times. The V call is TRBV4-1, the J call TRBJ2-5; D possibly corresponds to TRBD2 (5 bases). The germline V gene has CDR1 MGHRA and CDR2 YSYEKL. The CDR3 runs 15 residues. V lost 0 bases and J lost 5, with 13 bases in between. The CDR3 is CASSQDGLPEETQYF. For the CDR3, the DNA is TGCGCCAGCAGCCAAGACGGACTCCCCGAGGAGACCCAGTACTTC.

This clonotype was seen a handful of times. V and J are TRBV11-2 and TRBJ2-1, with D possibly TRBD1 on 6 matching bases. V was trimmed by 3 bases and J by 5 bases, leaving 14 bases between them. In germline, CDR1 is SGHAT, CDR2 FQNNGV. The CDR3 has 15 residues. CDR3 DNA: TGTGCCAGCAGCTTCAGGGGACAAGACAACAATGAGCAGTTCTTC. Translation gives CASSFRGQDNNEQFF. The full variable domain, with the rest looked up from reference TRBV11-2 and TRBJ2-1, is EAGVAQSPRYKIIEKRQSVAFWCNPISGHATLYWYQQILGQGPKLLIQFQNNGVVDDSQLPKDRFSAERLKGVDSTLKIQPAKLEDSAVYLCASSFRGQDNNEQFFGPGTRLTVL.

This clonotype was counted only a few times. The rearrangement joins TRBV28 to TRBJ1-4, with D maybe TRBD1 (6 bases). Germline V lookup: CDR1 MDHEN, CDR2 SYDVKM. Trimming cost V 6 bases and J 5 bases, with 16 bases left between them. CDR3 size: 15 residues. The CDR3 sequence: CASRYLQGSNEKLFF. The CDR3 DNA follows: TGTGCCAGCAGATACCTACAGGGTTCCAATGAAAAACTGTTTTTT.

The rearrangement uses TRBV10-2 and TRBJ2-1; no reliable D call. V was pared by 0 bases and J by 5 bases, with 23 bases between. This CDR3 has 19 amino acids. Germline CDR1 is WSHSY and CDR2 is SAAADI. CDR3 loop: CASSESINSYQPRDNEQFF. The CDR3, as DNA: TGCGCCAGCAGTGAGTCGATAAACTCATACCAGCCCAGAGACAATGAGCAGTTCTTC.

Only a few counts were recorded for this clonotype. The J gene is TRBJ2-5, the V gene TRBV5-6, with D possibly matching TRBD1 (8 bases). V lost 5 bases and J lost 2, with 16 bases in between. The CDR3 is 15 residues long. CDR1 and CDR2 from the germline V gene are SGHDT and YYEEEE. CDR3 nucleotide sequence: TGTGCCAGCAGGCTCGGACAGGGAGGGCAAGAGACCCAGTACTTC. Amino acids: CASRLGQGGQETQYF. Looking up the rest from reference TRBV5-6 and TRBJ2-5 gives the full variable domain: DAGVTQSPTHLIKTRGQQVTLRCSPKSGHDTVSWYQQALGQGPQFIFQYYEEEERQRGNFPDRFSGHQFPNYSSELNVNALLLGDSALYLCASRLGQGGQETQYFGPGTRLLVL.

The V and J genes are TRBV9 and TRBJ1-2; 7 nucleotides align to TRBD1. The CDR3 covers 12 residues. The V segment lost 2 bases and the J segment 8 bases; nucleotides outside the gene matches: 3. Germline values: CDR1 SGDLS, CDR2 YYNGEE. This chain's CDR3 is CASSVGTAGYTF. In DNA form, the CDR3 reads TGTGCCAGCAGCGTCGGGACAGCCGGCTACACCTTC.

The chain recombines TRBV9 with TRBJ1-2; unclear D gene. CDR1 and CDR2 (germline): SGDLS, YYNGEE. V was pared by 3 bases and J by 3 bases, with 18 bases between. The CDR3 length is 16 residues. CDR3 amino acids: CASSGEWRPSDYGYTF. CDR3 sequence (DNA): TGTGCCAGCAGCGGAGAATGGAGGCCCTCCGACTATGGCTACACCTTC.

This clonotype was observed a single time. Because the CDR3 is missing its conserved closing phenylalanine or tryptophan, this is likely a read error. This rearrangement joins TRBV5-4 to TRBJ1-1; D uncertain. From germline, CDR1 is SGHNT and CDR2 YYREEE (reference sequence). V was pared by 0 bases and J by 7 bases, with 4 bases between. CDR3 length: 11 amino acids. The CDR3 DNA reads as TGTGCCAGCAGCTTGGACAATGAAGCTTTCTGT. Its protein is CASSLDNEAFC.

In this sample, this clonotype turned up many times. At one end the junction does not follow the germline gene, possibly because of a read error. The CDR3 region has the DNA TGTGCCAGCAGTCCCGGGACAGGGCCCTACGAGCAGTACTTC. Residues: CASSPGTGPYEQYF. This chain joins TRBV5-1 and TRBJ2-7, with TRBD1 matching 9 bases. Looked up from germline, CDR1 is SGHRS and CDR2 is YFSETQ. The length of the CDR3 is 14 residues.

The chain recombines TRBV20-1 with TRBJ2-5; 12 positions match TRBD2. CDR3 size: 16 residues. Germline V lookup: CDR1 DFQATT, CDR2 SNEGSKA (reference sequence). The ends lost 0 bases at V and 5 bases at J; junction bases unmatched: 7. CDR3 sequence reads: CSAREAASGGAETQYF. The CDR3 DNA reads as TGCAGTGCTAGAGAAGCGGCTAGCGGGGGGGCTGAGACCCAGTACTTC.

This sequence joins TRBV7-8 and TRBJ2-7; D call uncertain. Deletions cut 2 bases from V and 2 bases from J, with 13 bases between. The CDR3 loop spans 15 amino acids. Germline CDR1 reads SGHVS; CDR2 reads FQNEAQ. Written as DNA, the CDR3 is TGTGCCAGCAGCTTACGCTCGGACCGCACCTACGAGCAGTACTTC. It codes for CASSLRSDRTYEQYF. The variable domain in full, completed from reference TRBV7-8 and TRBJ2-7, reads GAGVSQSPRYKVAKRGQDVALRCDPISGHVSLFWYQQALGQGPEFLTYFQNEAQLDKSGLPSDRFFAERPEGSVSTLKIQRTQQEDSAVYLCASSLRSDRTYEQYFGPGTRLTVT.

The genes are TRBV11-2 and TRBJ2-5; the match to TRBD2 covers 15 bases. The germline V gene has CDR1 SGHAT and CDR2 FQNNGV. This CDR3 has 17 residues. The trim removed 3 bases at V and 3 bases at J, leaving 5 bases unmatched. The CDR3 protein is CASSFWGLAGGEETQYF. The CDR3 DNA reads as TGTGCCAGCAGCTTTTGGGGACTAGCGGGAGGAGAAGAGACCCAGTACTTC.

This clonotype was seen ten or more times. The chain employs TRBV3-1 and TRBJ2-1, with D possibly matching TRBD1 (6 bases). There are 15 residues in the CDR3. The V gene lost 0 bases and the J gene lost 7 bases, with 13 bases spanning the gap. Per the germline V gene, CDR1 is LGHDT and CDR2 is YNNKEL (reference sequence). As DNA, the CDR3 is TGTGCCAGCAGCCAAGAGGGGAGCAGGGGAAATGAGCAGTTCTTC. Amino acids: CASSQEGSRGNEQFF.